This record covers a single T cell receptor beta chain. This specimen belongs to a study of blood T cell repertoires in COVID-19. The wider study: COVID-19 samples collected from the United States, Italy and Spain covered acute and convalescent phases.

As handled by the study authors: Estimated nucleated cell counts came from reference gene primer amplification. Produced via immunoSEQ multiplex PCR; TCRdb's table is partial and in-frame only. V and J calls and clone size come straight from that table; D and trimming were deduced from the DNA. The table includes about 170,000 clones, about 88% detected once. The ends lost 9 bases at V and 0 bases at J; junction bases unmatched: 6. The germline V gene has CDR1 LNHNV and CDR2 YYDKDF (reference sequence). The CDR3 covers 14 residues. The sample taken for sequencing was peripheral blood. The sequence was obtained from a woman older than 75 in a cohort sampled during active or convalescent COVID-19. The chain couples TRBV15 to TRBJ2-3, with TRBD2 identical over 7 bases. Here the CDR3 DNA reads TGTGCCACTGCGGACGGGAGGAGCACAGATACGCAGTATTTT. Translated: CATADGRSTDTQYF.